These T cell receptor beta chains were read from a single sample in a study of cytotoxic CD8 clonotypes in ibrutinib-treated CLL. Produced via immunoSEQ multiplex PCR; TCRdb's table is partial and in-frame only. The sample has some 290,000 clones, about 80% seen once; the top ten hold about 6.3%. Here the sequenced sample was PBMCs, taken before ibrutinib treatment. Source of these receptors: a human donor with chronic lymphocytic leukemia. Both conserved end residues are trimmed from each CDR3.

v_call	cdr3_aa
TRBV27	ASSLPGRYNEQF
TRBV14	ASSLEDGAYEQY
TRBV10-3	AIRDRDRVQETQY
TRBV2	ASQTRAPEKLF
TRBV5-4	ASSSGLAEETQY
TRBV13	ASSPEGRGRSYNEQF
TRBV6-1	ASSTSGRGTGELF
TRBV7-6	ASSETGLNTGELF
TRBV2	ASSSRLAGELF
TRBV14	ASSQAGVSDTIY
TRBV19	ASGLVTDTQY
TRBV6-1	ASSDMGGGNQPQH
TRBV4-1	ASSPKRLVDEQY
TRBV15	ATSRGDSLYNEQF
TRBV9	ASSPRDRVGYEQY
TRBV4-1	ASSQGYGQETQY
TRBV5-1	ASSLSLGLDTEAF
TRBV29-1	SGRTGEGYT
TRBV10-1	ASSEAGLNTGELF
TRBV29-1	SARGAYEKLF
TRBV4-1	ASSQAGTRGDEQF
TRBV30	AWGGGSNQPQH
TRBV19	ASSIVGLAGGPPEQF
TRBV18	ASSPQGAVGYT
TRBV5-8	ASSLGQGSWYNEQF
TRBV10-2	ASSELWGALYGYT
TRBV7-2	ASSLSGSNEKLF
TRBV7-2	ASNPGGGTRAYNEQF
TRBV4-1	ASSPEQNIQY
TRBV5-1	ASSLLAGASYNEQF
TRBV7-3	ASSFEGLAGNNEQF
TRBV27	ASSPNRGWEQY
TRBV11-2	ASSRGAGGWEQY
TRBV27	ASSTPDRGYPTGELF
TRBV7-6	ASSLGQLGEKLF
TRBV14	ASSQDNWGAPGYT
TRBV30	AWSRQGGPYEQY
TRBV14	ASSQVRDSTL
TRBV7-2	ASSRPGVEQY
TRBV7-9	ASSNGRNQPQH
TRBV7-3	ASSTTGGYRTQY
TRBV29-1	SVVDRVLQPQH
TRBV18	ASSPAVQKNSYEQY
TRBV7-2	ASSLVSVWGAGNQPQH